The 24 T cell receptor beta chains below come from one sample, sequenced in a study of T cell changes during pregnancy in multiple sclerosis. Repertoires were generated with immunoSEQ multiplex PCR, while TCRdb's copy carries only in-frame clones and drops some. The sample lists about 40,000 clones; approximately 94% were seen once. This specimen consisted of CD4+ T cells from peripheral blood mononuclear cells, obtained after pregnancy. Source of these receptors: a female donor with multiple sclerosis, enrolled in a pregnancy study.

The chain uses TRBV7-9 and TRBJ1-2; 7 bases map to TRBD1. Unmatched junction bases numbered 10, after V lost 2 bases and J lost 7 bases. CDR3 length: 15 amino acids. Germline V gene lookup returns CDR1 SEHNR and CDR2 FQNEAQ (reference sequence). CDR3 coding DNA: TGTGCCAGCAGCTTAAAGGGCCCCAGGGGGACTGGCTACACCTTC. It encodes CASSLKGPRGTGYTF.

The V and J genes are TRBV6-5 and TRBJ1-1, with 8 bases lining up with TRBD1. With 7 bases clipped from V and 6 bases from J, the junction kept 7 bases outside the gene matches. Germline CDR1 MNHEY, CDR2 SVGAGI. The CDR3 is made up of 13 amino acids. The CDR3 loop is CASNPRQGPEAFF. DNA of the CDR3: TGTGCCAGCAATCCTAGACAGGGGCCTGAAGCTTTCTTT.

This chain links TRBV4-2 with TRBJ1-2, with TRBD1 identical over 7 bases. Per germline, CDR1 LGHNA and CDR2 YNFKEQ. Losses at the gene ends were 0 bases for V and 2 bases for J; bases not matched to a gene: 3. The CDR3 runs to 15 residues. CDR3 coding DNA: TGTGCCAGCAGCCAAGAGCCGACAGGGAACTATGGCTACACCTTC. Protein: CASSQEPTGNYGYTF.

This rearrangement joins TRBV5-6 to TRBJ2-6; 9 positions agree with TRBD1. Per germline, CDR1 SGHDT and CDR2 YYEEEE. This CDR3 has 17 residues. Losses at the gene ends were 2 bases for V and 4 bases for J; bases not matched to a gene: 7. The CDR3 coding sequence is TGTGCCAGCAGCTTTTGGGACAGGGCTCCGGGGGCCAACGTCCTGACTTTC. Its translation: CASSFWDRAPGANVLTF.

The chain uses TRBV6-5 and TRBJ1-1; no firm D call. The CDR3 length is 14 residues. The V end lost 4 bases, the J end lost 1 base, and 10 bases lay between the germline ends. CDR1 is MNHEY, CDR2 SVGAGI, per germline. CDR3 in DNA: TGTGCCAGCAGTTTATATGCGCCGAACACTGAAGCTTTCTTT. Protein sequence: CASSLYAPNTEAFF.

This chain joins TRBV27 and TRBJ1-3; 11 nucleotides line up with TRBD1. CDR1 is MNHEY and CDR2 is SMNVEV in the germline V gene (reference sequence). The V segment lost 6 bases and the J segment 0 bases; nucleotides outside the gene matches: 7. This CDR3 is 17 amino acids long. The CDR3 bases are TGTGCCAGCAGGGGAGGGACAGGGGGGTTCTCTGGAAACACCATATATTTT. It specifies CASRGGTGGFSGNTIYF.

The chain has TRBV2 and TRBJ1-5; 10 bases match TRBD1. Germline assignment: CDR1 SNHLY and CDR2 FYNNEI. The CDR3 is 17 residues long. Trimming cost V 5 bases and J 1 base; bases outside gene matches: 8. In DNA form, the CDR3 reads TGTGCCAGCAGTTCCCGGACAGGGGGTATAAGCAATCAGCCCCAGCATTTT. Translated: CASSSRTGGISNQPQHF. Based on the CDR3 plus reference TRBV2 and TRBJ1-5, the full variable domain is EPEVTQTPSHQVTQMGQEVILRCVPISNHLYFYWYRQILGQKVEFLVSFYNNEISEKSEIFDDQFSVERPDGSNFTLKIRSTKLEDSAMYFCASSSRTGGISNQPQHFGDGTRLSIL.

The CDR3 DNA is TGTGCCATCAGTGTGGGCGGCGGGGGCCCTAAGGGTGAGCAGTTCTTC. It yields the protein CAISVGGGGPKGEQFF. The chain recombines TRBV10-3 with TRBJ2-1; the D gene is possibly TRBD2 (7 bases). CDR3 length: 16 residues. CDR1 is ENHRY, CDR2 SYGVKD, per germline. The ends were cut back, 4 bases at V and 9 bases at J, with 22 bases in the middle.

J is TRBJ1-4 and V is TRBV5-6, with 11 bases that match TRBD1. J lost 8 bases, V lost 4 bases, and 7 bases had no gene match. This CDR3 spans 15 amino acids. Germline V gene data show CDR1 as SGHDT and CDR2 as YYEEEE. The CDR3 protein is CASSGDRGAKEKLFF. CDR3 sequence (DNA): TGTGCCAGCAGCGGGGACAGGGGGGCGAAGGAAAAACTGTTTTTT.

The J gene is TRBJ2-3, the V gene TRBV6-1; 9 nucleotides line up with TRBD1. The CDR3 extends over 14 amino acids. From germline, CDR1 is MNHNS and CDR2 SASEGT. After removal of 5 bases from V and 6 bases from J, the junction contained 6 bases not matched to a gene. CDR3 in DNA: TGTGCCAGCAGTCGGACAGGGGCGTTCGATACGCAGTATTTT. Translation gives CASSRTGAFDTQYF.

This clone has a single count. This chain joins TRBV4-1 and TRBJ1-6, with D possibly being TRBD1 (5 bases). CDR3 length: 15 residues. Germline loops: CDR1 MGHRA, CDR2 YSYEKL. The V end lost 6 bases, the J end lost 0 bases, and 9 bases lay between the germline ends. The CDR3 sequence: CASSRQSSYNSPLHF. The CDR3 nucleotides read TGCGCCAGCAGTCGACAGAGCTCCTATAATTCACCCCTCCACTTT.

The gene calls are TRBV18 and TRBJ2-5; 8 nucleotides agree with TRBD2. The CDR3 extends over 13 amino acids. After removal of 3 bases from V and 4 bases from J, the junction contained 1 base not matched to a gene. Per germline, CDR1 KGHSH and CDR2 LQKENI. CDR3 nucleotide sequence: TGTGCCAGCTCACCCCGGGGGGGAGAGACCCAGTACTTC. Its protein product is CASSPRGGETQYF.

As to this clone: The junction departs from the called germline gene at one end, perhaps through a read error. The same CDR3 can be traced to other DNA sequences in this sample. This chain connects TRBV5-1 to TRBJ2-7; a possible D gene is TRBD1 (5 bases). CDR1 and CDR2 from the germline V gene are SGHRS and YFSETQ. The CDR3 runs 16 residues. The CDR3 here is CASSRESGFNGYEQYF. CDR3 sequence (DNA): TGCGCTAGCAGCCGTGAATCAGGGTTCAATGGCTACGAGCAGTACTTC.

As DNA, the CDR3 is TGTGCCAGCAGCTTTGACTGGGGGGGAGAGACCCAGTACTTC. This gives the protein CASSFDWGGETQYF. This rearrangement joins TRBV5-4 to TRBJ2-5; 7 positions agree with TRBD2. Germline CDR1 is SGHNT and CDR2 is YYREEE (reference sequence). Unmatched junction bases numbered 5, after V lost 2 bases and J lost 4 bases. The CDR3 spans 14 residues.

V usage is TRBV14 and J usage is TRBJ1-1, with 9 bases aligning to TRBD1. J gave up 5 bases and V 5 bases, and 6 bases lay outside the gene matches. Germline-derived CDR1 and CDR2 are SGHDN and FVKESK. This CDR3 is built from 14 residues. CDR3 nucleotide sequence: TGTGCCAGCAGCACGGGGACAGGGAGAACTGAAGCTTTCTTT. It is translated as CASSTGTGRTEAFF.

The J gene is TRBJ2-3, the V gene TRBV6-5, with 13 bases matching TRBD2. Germline values: CDR1 MNHEY, CDR2 SVGAGI. With 0 bases clipped from V and 6 bases from J, the junction kept 3 bases outside the gene matches. The CDR3 consists of 16 residues. The CDR3 reads CASSYSRGLAGDTQYF. CDR3 sequence (DNA): TGTGCCAGCAGTTACTCGAGGGGACTAGCGGGGGATACGCAGTATTTT.

The chain has TRBV6-1 and TRBJ1-1; D is unresolved. The V and J ends lost 4 bases and 5 bases respectively, with 8 bases between them. Germline V gene lookup returns CDR1 MNHNS and CDR2 SASEGT. The CDR3 runs 12 residues. DNA of the CDR3: TGTGCCAGCAGTGTGGGCGGGACTGAAGCTTTCTTT. It is translated as CASSVGGTEAFF.

The rearrangement uses TRBV27 and TRBJ1-6; TRBD1 matches at 8 bases. The CDR3 length is 15 residues. Germline CDR1 MNHEY, CDR2 SMNVEV (reference sequence). V lost 3 bases to trimming and J lost 10 bases; unmatched junction nucleotides: 8. The CDR3 sequence: CASSFTGGVESPLHF. CDR3 nucleotide sequence: TGTGCCAGCAGTTTTACAGGGGGAGTAGAATCACCCCTCCACTTT.

The chain links TRBV5-6 to TRBJ1-6, with D perhaps TRBD1 (6 bases). This CDR3 region has 16 residues. Trimming shortened V by 4 bases and J by 1 base, and 12 bases separated the two germline ends. Germline assignment: CDR1 SGHDT and CDR2 YYEEEE. CDR3 sequence reads: CASSPNRESYNSPLHF. DNA for the CDR3: TGTGCCAGCAGCCCCAACAGGGAATCCTATAATTCACCCCTCCACTTT.

The J gene is TRBJ2-5, the V gene TRBV5-1, with 9 positions matching TRBD1. Per the germline V gene, CDR1 is SGHRS and CDR2 is YFSETQ. V shed 0 bases, J shed 4 bases, and the junction held 7 bases outside the gene matches. The CDR3 is 16 residues long. The CDR3 loop reads CASSLVGTGWRETQYF. The DNA for the CDR3 is TGCGCCAGCAGCTTGGTTGGGACAGGGTGGAGAGAGACCCAGTACTTC.

V usage is TRBV27 and J usage is TRBJ2-7; 12 bases map to TRBD1. The CDR3 is made up of 18 amino acids. V was clipped by 5 bases and J by 7 bases; unmatched bases: 18. Germline CDR1 reads MNHEY; CDR2 reads SMNVEV (reference sequence). CDR3 amino acids: CASSPTPFGTGGGLEQYF. The CDR3 nucleotides read TGTGCCAGCAGTCCAACACCCTTTGGGACAGGGGGCGGATTAGAGCAGTACTTC.

The chain recombines TRBV19 with TRBJ1-5; a possible D gene is TRBD1 (6 bases). Germline values: CDR1 LNHDA, CDR2 SQIVND (reference sequence). V was clipped by 5 bases and J by 3 bases, with 14 bases between them. This CDR3 is 15 amino acids long. The CDR3 nucleotides are TGTGCCAGTAGTCCACTTTCAGGGGACAATCAGCCCCAGCATTTT. Translating it yields CASSPLSGDNQPQHF.

This rearrangement joins TRBV7-3 to TRBJ2-3, with TRBD2 matching over 10 bases. CDR3 length equals 15 residues. In germline, CDR1 is SGHTA, CDR2 FQGTGA. After removal of 5 bases from V and 3 bases from J, the junction contained 5 bases not matched to a gene. CDR3 in amino acids: CASSRSGGATDTQYF. The CDR3 DNA is TGTGCCAGCAGCCGGAGCGGGGGGGCGACAGATACGCAGTATTTT.

The chain recombines TRBV11-2 with TRBJ1-4; TRBD1 matches at 10 bases. There are 19 residues in the CDR3. CDR1 SGHAT and CDR2 FQNNGV come from the germline V gene. Trimming took 5 bases from V and 7 from J; bases not matched to a gene: 19. The DNA of the CDR3 is TGTGCCAGCAGCCCTTCCCGGACAGGGGGGAGGAGGGATAGTGAAAAACTGTTTTTT. Protein product: CASSPSRTGGRRDSEKLFF.